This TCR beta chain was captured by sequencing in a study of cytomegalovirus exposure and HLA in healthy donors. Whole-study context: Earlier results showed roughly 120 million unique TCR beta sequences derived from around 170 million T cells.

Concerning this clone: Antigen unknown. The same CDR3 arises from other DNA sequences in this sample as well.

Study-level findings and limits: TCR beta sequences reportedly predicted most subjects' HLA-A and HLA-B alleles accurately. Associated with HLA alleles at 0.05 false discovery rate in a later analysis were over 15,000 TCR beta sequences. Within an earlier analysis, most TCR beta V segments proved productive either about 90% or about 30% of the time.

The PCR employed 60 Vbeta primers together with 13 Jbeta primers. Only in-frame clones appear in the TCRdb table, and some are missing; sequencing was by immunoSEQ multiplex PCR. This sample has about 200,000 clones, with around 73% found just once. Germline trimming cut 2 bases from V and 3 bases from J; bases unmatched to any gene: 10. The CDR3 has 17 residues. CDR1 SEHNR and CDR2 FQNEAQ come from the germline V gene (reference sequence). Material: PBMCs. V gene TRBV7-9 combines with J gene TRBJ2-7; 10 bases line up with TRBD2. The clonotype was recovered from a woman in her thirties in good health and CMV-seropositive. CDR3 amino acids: CASSLLLLAGADYEQYF. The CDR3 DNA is TGTGCCAGCAGCTTACTGCTGCTAGCGGGAGCTGACTACGAGCAGTACTTC.